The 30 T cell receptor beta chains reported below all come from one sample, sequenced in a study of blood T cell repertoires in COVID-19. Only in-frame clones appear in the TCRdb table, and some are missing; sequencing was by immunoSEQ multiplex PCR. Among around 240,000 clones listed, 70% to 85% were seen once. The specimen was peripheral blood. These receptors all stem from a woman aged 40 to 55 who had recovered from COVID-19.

The DNA of the CDR3 is TGTGCCAGCATCCCCTACTCGGGGGGAGCCTATGGCTACACCTTC. Translating it yields CASIPYSGGAYGYTF. The rearrangement uses TRBV6-5 and TRBJ1-2, with a possible D match to TRBD1 (5 bases). The CDR3 has 15 residues. The V end was cut by 7 bases, the J end by 4 bases, with 19 bases between. Looked up from germline, CDR1 is MNHEY and CDR2 is SVGAGI.

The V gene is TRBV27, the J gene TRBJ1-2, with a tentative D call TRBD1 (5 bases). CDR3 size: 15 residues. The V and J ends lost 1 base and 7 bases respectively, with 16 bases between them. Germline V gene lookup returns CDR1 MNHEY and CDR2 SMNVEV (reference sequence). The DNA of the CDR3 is TGTGCCAGCAGTTTATGGGGGGTCGAGAGTAGTGGCTACACCTTC. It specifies CASSLWGVESSGYTF.

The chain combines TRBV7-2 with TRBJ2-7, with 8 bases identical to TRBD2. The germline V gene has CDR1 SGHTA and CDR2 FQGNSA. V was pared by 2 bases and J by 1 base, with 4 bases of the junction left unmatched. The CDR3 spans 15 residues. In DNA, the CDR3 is TGTGCCAGCAGCTTATATGCGGGGGGTTCCTACGAGCAGTACTTC. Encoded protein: CASSLYAGGSYEQYF.

CDR3 sequence: CASSYRDRTRYEQYF. The CDR3 DNA sequence: TGTGCCAGCAGTTACCGGGACAGGACACGCTACGAGCAGTACTTC. V and J are TRBV6-7 and TRBJ2-7; TRBD1 agrees at 8 bases. TRBV6-7 is sorted into the ORF group, with uncertain function. This CDR3 has 15 amino acids. V was clipped by 2 bases and J by 3 bases; unmatched bases: 6.

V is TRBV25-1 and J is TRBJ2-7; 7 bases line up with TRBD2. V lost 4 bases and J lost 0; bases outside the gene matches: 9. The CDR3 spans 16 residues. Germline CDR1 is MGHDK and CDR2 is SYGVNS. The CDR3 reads CASSGRVGRSSYEQYF. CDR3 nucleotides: TGTGCCAGCAGTGGACGGGTCGGGAGGAGCTCCTACGAGCAGTACTTC.

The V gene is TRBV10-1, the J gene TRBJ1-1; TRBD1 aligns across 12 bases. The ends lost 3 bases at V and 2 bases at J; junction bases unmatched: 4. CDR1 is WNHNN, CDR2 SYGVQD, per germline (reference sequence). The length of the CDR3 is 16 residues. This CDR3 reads CASSEGDRGRNTEAFF. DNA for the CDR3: TGCGCCAGCAGTGAAGGGGACAGGGGGCGAAACACTGAAGCTTTCTTT.

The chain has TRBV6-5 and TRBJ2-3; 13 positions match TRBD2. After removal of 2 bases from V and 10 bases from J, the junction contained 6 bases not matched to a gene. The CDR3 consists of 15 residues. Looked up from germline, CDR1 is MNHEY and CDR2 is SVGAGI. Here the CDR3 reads CASSYGLAGVNAQYF. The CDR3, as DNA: TGTGCCAGCAGTTACGGACTAGCGGGGGTGAACGCGCAGTATTTT.

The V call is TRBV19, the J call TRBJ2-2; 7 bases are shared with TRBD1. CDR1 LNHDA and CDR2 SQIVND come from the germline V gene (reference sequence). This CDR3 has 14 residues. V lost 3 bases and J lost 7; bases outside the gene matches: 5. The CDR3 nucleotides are TGTGCCAGTAGTATTCGACAGGGCGGCGGGGAGCTGTTTTTT. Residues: CASSIRQGGGELFF.

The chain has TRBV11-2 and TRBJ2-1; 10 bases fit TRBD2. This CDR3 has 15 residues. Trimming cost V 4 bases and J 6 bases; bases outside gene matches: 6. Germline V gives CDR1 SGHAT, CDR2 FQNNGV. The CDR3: CASSSGLARANEQFF. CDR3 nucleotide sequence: TGTGCCAGCAGCTCGGGACTAGCGAGGGCCAATGAGCAGTTCTTC.

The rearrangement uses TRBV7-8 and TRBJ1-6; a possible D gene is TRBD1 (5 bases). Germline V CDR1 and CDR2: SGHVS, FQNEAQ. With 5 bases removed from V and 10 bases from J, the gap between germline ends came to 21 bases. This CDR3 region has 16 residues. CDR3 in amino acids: CASSLTGSTSISPLHF. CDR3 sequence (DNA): TGTGCCAGCAGCCTCACAGGCAGCACCAGTATCTCACCCCTCCACTTT.

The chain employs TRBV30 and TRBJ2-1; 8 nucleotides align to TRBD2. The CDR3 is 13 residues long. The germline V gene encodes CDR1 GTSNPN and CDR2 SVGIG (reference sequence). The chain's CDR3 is CARSGGGYNEQFF. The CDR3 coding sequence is TGTGCTAGGAGCGGCGGGGGGTACAATGAGCAGTTCTTC.

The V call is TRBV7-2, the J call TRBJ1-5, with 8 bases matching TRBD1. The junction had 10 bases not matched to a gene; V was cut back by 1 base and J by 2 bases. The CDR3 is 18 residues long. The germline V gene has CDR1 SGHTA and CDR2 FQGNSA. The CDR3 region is CASSLGDGQGIGNQPQHF. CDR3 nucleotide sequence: TGTGCCAGCAGCTTAGGAGACGGACAGGGAATTGGCAATCAGCCCCAGCATTTT. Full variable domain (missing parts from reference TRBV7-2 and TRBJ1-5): GAGVSQSPSNKVTEKGKDVELRCDPISGHTALYWYRQSLGQGLEFLIYFQGNSAPDKSGLPSDRFSAERTGGSVSTLTIQRTQQEDSAVYLCASSLGDGQGIGNQPQHFGDGTRLSIL.

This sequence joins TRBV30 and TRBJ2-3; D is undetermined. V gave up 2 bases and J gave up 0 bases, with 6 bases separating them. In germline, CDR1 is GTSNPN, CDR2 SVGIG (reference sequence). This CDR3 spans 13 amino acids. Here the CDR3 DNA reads TGTGCCTGGAGTTTTACTAGCACAGATACGCAGTATTTT. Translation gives CAWSFTSTDTQYF.

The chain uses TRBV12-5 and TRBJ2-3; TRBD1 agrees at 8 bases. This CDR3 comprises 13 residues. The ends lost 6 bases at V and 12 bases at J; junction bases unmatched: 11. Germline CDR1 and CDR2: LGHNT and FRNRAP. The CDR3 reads CASGPIPGQGQYF. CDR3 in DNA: TGTGCTAGTGGACCGATACCTGGACAGGGACAGTATTTT.

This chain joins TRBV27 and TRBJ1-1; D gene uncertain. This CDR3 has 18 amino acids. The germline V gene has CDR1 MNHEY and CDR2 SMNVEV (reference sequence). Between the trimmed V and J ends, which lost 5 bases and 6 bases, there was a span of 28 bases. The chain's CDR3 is CASSLWAYGSRGSAEAFF. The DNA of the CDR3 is TGTGCCAGCAGTCTTTGGGCCTACGGGAGTCGGGGATCCGCTGAAGCTTTCTTT.

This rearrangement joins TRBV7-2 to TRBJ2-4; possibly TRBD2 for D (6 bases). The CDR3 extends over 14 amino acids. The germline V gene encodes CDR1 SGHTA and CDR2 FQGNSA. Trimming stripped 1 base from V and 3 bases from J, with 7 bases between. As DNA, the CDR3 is TGTGCCAGCAGCTTAGGGGGGGTCAAAAACATTCAGTACTTC. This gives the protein CASSLGGVKNIQYF.

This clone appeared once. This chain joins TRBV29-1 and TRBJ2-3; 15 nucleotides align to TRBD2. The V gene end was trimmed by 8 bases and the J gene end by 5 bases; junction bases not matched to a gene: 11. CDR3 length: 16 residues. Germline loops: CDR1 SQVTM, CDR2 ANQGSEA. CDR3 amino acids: CSTAGLAGGLGDTQYF. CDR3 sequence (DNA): TGCAGCACCGCCGGACTAGCGGGGGGGCTGGGAGATACGCAGTATTTT.

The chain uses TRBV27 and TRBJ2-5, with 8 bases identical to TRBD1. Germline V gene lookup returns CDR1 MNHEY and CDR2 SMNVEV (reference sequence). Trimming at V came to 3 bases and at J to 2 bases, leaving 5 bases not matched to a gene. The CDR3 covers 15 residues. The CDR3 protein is CASSLSRQGQETQYF. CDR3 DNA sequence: TGTGCCAGCAGTTTGTCAAGACAGGGGCAAGAGACCCAGTACTTC.

For the CDR3, the DNA is TGTGCCAGCAGTACCGGGACAGGGTCTCCTTCACCCCTCCACTTT. Translated, it gives CASSTGTGSPSPLHF. The chain is built from TRBV27 and TRBJ1-6; 9 nucleotides align to TRBD1. Germline CDR1 and CDR2: MNHEY and SMNVEV (reference sequence). Trimming cost V 5 bases and J 9 bases; bases outside gene matches: 8. The CDR3 extends over 15 amino acids.

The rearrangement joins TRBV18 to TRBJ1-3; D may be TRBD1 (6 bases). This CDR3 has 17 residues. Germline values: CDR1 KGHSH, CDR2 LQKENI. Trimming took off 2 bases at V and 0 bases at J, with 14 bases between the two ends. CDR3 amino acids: CASSPKWTVGSGNTIYF. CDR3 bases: TGTGCCAGCTCACCAAAGTGGACAGTGGGCTCTGGAAACACCATATATTTT.

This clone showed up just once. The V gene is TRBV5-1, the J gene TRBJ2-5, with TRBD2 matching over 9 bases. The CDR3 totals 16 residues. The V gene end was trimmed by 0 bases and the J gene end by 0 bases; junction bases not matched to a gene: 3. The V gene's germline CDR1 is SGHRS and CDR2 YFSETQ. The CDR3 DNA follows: TGCGCCAGCAGCTTGGATGTAGCGGGGGACCAAGAGACCCAGTACTTC. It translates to CASSLDVAGDQETQYF.

CDR3 in DNA: TGTGCCAGCTCACCACAGTCTAGTAGCTCTGGGGCCAACGTCCTGACTTTC. It translates to CASSPQSSSSGANVLTF. The chain has TRBV18 and TRBJ2-6; D unresolved. This CDR3 comprises 17 residues. Germline assignment: CDR1 KGHSH and CDR2 LQKENI. V was pared by 1 base and J by 0 bases, with 10 bases between. The variable domain in full, completed from reference TRBV18 and TRBJ2-6, reads NAGVMQNPRHLVRRRGQEARLRCSPMKGHSHVYWYRQLPEEGLKFMVYLQKENIIDESGMPKERFSAEFPKEGPSILRIQQVVRGDSAAYFCASSPQSSSSGANVLTFGAGSRLTVL.

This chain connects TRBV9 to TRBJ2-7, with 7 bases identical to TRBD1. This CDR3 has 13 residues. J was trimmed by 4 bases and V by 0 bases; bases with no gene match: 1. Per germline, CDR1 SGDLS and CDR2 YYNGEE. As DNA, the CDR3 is TGTGCCAGCAGCGTAGGGGGACAGTACGAGCAGTACTTC. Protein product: CASSVGGQYEQYF.

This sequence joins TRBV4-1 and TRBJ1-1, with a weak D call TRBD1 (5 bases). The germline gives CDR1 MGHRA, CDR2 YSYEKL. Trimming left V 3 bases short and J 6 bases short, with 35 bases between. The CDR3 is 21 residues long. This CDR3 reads CASSQGLLPRSMRSGEPEAFF. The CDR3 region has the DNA TGCGCCAGCAGCCAGGGCCTCCTACCAAGATCAATGCGGTCGGGGGAGCCTGAAGCTTTCTTT.

The CDR3: CASSLGVETEAFF. The CDR3, as DNA: TGTGCCAGTAGCCTAGGTGTTGAGACTGAAGCTTTCTTT. The chain recombines TRBV19 with TRBJ1-1; D not certain. The CDR3 contains 13 residues. Germline V gene lookup returns CDR1 LNHDA and CDR2 SQIVND (reference sequence). V lost 6 bases and J lost 5, with 13 bases in between.

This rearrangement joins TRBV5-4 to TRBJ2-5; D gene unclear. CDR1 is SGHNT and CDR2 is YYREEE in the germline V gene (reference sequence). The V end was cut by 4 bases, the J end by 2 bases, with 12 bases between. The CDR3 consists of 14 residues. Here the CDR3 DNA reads TGTGCCAGCAGCCTACCAGACTGGCAAGAGACCCAGTACTTC. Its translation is CASSLPDWQETQYF.

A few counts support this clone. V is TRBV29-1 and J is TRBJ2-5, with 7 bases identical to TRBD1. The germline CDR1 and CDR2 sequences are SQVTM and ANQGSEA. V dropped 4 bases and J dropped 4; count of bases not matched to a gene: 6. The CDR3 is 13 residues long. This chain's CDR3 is CSVGIGDRETQYF. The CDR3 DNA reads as TGCAGCGTTGGAATTGGGGACAGAGAGACCCAGTACTTC.

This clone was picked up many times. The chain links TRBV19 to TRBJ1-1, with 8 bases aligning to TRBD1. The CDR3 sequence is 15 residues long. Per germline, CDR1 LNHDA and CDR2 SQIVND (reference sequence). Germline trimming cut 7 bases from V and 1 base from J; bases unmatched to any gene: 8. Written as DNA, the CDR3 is TGTGCCAGTATAGGGCCAGGACAGGGGAACACTGAAGCTTTCTTT. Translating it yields CASIGPGQGNTEAFF.

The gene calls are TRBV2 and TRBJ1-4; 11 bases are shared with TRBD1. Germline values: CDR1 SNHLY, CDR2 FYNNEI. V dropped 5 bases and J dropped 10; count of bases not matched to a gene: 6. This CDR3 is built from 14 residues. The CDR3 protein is CASSIGTGGSKLFF. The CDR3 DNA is TGTGCCAGCAGTATCGGGACAGGGGGATCAAAACTGTTTTTT. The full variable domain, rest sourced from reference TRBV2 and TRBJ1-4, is EPEVTQTPSHQVTQMGQEVILRCVPISNHLYFYWYRQILGQKVEFLVSFYNNEISEKSEIFDDQFSVERPDGSNFTLKIRSTKLEDSAMYFCASSIGTGGSKLFFGSGTQLSVL.

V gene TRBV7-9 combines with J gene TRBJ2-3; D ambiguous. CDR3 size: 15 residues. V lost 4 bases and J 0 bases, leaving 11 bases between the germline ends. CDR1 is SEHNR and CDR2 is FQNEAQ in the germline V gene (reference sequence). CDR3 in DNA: TGTGCCAGCAGCTCCCGGCTAGAAAGCACAGATACGCAGTATTTT. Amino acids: CASSSRLESTDTQYF.